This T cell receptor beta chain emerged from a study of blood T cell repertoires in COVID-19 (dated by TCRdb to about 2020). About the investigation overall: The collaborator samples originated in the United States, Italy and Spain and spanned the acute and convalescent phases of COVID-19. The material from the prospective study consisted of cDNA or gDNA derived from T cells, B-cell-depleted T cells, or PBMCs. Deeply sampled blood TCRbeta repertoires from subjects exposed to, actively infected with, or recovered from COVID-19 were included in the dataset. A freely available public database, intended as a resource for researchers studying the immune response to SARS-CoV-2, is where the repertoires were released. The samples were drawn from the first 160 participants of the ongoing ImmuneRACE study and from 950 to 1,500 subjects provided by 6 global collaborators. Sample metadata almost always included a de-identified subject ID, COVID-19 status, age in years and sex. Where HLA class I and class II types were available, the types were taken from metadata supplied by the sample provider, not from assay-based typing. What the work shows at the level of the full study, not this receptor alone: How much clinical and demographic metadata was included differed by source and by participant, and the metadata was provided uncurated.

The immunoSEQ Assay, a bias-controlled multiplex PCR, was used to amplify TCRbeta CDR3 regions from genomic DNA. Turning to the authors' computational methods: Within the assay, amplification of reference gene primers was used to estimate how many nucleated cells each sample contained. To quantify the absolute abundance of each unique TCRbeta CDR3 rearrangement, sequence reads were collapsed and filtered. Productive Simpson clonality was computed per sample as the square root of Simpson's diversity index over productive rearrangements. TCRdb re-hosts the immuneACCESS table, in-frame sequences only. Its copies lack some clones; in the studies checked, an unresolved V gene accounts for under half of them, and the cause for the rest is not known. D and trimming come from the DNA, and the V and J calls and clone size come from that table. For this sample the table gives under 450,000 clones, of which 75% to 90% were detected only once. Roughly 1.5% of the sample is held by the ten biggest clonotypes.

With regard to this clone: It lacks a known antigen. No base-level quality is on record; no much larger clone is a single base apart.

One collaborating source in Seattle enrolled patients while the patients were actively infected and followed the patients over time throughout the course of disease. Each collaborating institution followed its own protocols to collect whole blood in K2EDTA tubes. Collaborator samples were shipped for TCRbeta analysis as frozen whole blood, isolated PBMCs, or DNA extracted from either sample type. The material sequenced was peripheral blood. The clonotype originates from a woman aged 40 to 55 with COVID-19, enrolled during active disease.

The CDR3 in this case is CASSLPEGTLDEQYF. The DNA sequence reads TGTGCCAGCAGCCTCCCGGAAGGGACTCTAGACGAGCAGTACTTC. The chain is assembled from TRBV21-1 and TRBJ2-7; the table names TRBD2, a call not compared with the DNA. TRBV21-1 is marked as a pseudogene. The CDR3 covers 15 residues, taking in both the cysteine and the phenylalanine. This entry keeps only the CDR3 DNA: 45 bases, framed from base 1.